A single sample gave rise to the 20 T cell receptor beta chains below, sequenced in a study of blood T cell repertoires in COVID-19. Only in-frame clones appear in the TCRdb table, and some are missing; sequencing was by immunoSEQ multiplex PCR. The sample has about 140,000 clones, around 90% seen once. Sequencing input: peripheral blood. Receptors were obtained from a woman of 80 years or more with acute or convalescent COVID-19.

The chain uses TRBV5-1 and TRBJ2-7, with D tentatively TRBD2 (7 bases). The V end was cut by 1 base, the J end by 3 bases, with 14 bases between. This CDR3 region has 15 residues. CDR1 SGHRS and CDR2 YFSETQ come from the germline V gene. This CDR3 is CASSLLGGAGYEQYF. The DNA of the CDR3 is TGCGCCAGCAGCTTGCTTGGGGGGGCCGGCTACGAGCAGTACTTC.

CDR3 DNA sequence: TGTGCCATCAGTGAGAACCTCGGAGATAATCAGCCCCAGCATTTT. The encoded protein is CAISENLGDNQPQHF. This sequence joins TRBV10-3 and TRBJ1-5; D is unclear. The CDR3 is 15 amino acids. The germline CDR1 and CDR2 sequences are ENHRY and SYGVKD. V was clipped by 2 bases and J by 4 bases, with 12 bases between them.

The V call is TRBV11-2, the J call TRBJ1-4; the match to TRBD1 covers 12 bases. Germline CDR1 is SGHAT and CDR2 is FQNNGV. The junction had 11 bases not matched to a gene; V was cut back by 1 base and J by 8 bases. CDR3 length: 18 amino acids. The CDR3: CASSLGPGQGARGEKLFF. CDR3 DNA: TGTGCCAGCAGCTTAGGACCGGGACAGGGGGCGCGGGGGGAAAAACTGTTTTTT.

The J gene is TRBJ1-2, the V gene TRBV12-3 or TRBV12-4; D is perhaps TRBD1 (5 bases). Deletions cut 7 bases from V and 5 bases from J, with 11 bases between. The CDR3 is made up of 12 amino acids. The CDR3 loop reads CASNGGGYGYTF. CDR3 in DNA: TGTGCCAGCAATGGGGGGGGATATGGCTACACCTTC.

This clone appeared a single time. The chain is built from TRBV19 and TRBJ2-2, with D perhaps matching TRBD1 (7 bases). V was clipped by 5 bases and J by 3 bases, with 16 bases between them. CDR3 length: 16 residues. The germline CDR1 and CDR2 sequences are LNHDA and SQIVND (reference sequence). CDR3 amino acids: CASSFGGGLDTGELFF. The CDR3 DNA sequence: TGTGCCAGTAGTTTTGGAGGGGGCTTGGACACCGGGGAGCTGTTTTTT.

Here the CDR3 reads CASSLAEGGNTEAFF. The CDR3 DNA reads as TGCGCCAGCAGCTTGGCGGAAGGGGGGAACACTGAAGCTTTCTTT. The chain uses TRBV5-1 and TRBJ1-1; D is perhaps TRBD1 (6 bases). Germline CDR1 and CDR2: SGHRS and YFSETQ. V dropped 0 bases and J dropped 1 base, with 10 bases sitting between them. This CDR3 is 15 amino acids long.

The chain has TRBV6-5 and TRBJ1-4, with D unclear. Germline V gene sequence: CDR1 MNHEY, CDR2 SVGAGI. The CDR3 consists of 15 residues. The ends were cut back, 0 bases at V and 1 base at J, with 6 bases in the middle. The CDR3 DNA reads TGTGCCAGCAGTTACTCGCCGAGAACTAATGAAAAACTGTTTTTT. The encoded protein is CASSYSPRTNEKLFF.

On this clone: At the DNA level, this CDR3 is encoded by other sequences in the same sample as well. The chain recombines TRBV5-1 with TRBJ2-1; D is possibly TRBD1 (6 bases). From germline, CDR1 is SGHRS and CDR2 YFSETQ. CDR3 length: 14 residues. The ends were cut back, 0 bases at V and 4 bases at J, with 8 bases in the middle. CDR3 loop: CASSLDRAYNEQFF. The CDR3 DNA reads TGCGCCAGCAGCTTGGACAGGGCGTACAATGAGCAGTTCTTC.

J is TRBJ2-1 and V is TRBV9, with D hard to call. This CDR3 is built from 12 residues. Trimming removed 5 bases from V and 3 bases from J, with 6 bases in between. Germline V gene sequence: CDR1 SGDLS, CDR2 YYNGEE. CDR3 amino acids: CASSPHYNEQFF. The CDR3 DNA reads as TGTGCCAGCAGTCCCCACTACAATGAGCAGTTCTTC.

The chain uses TRBV5-6 and TRBJ1-2; no firm D call. This CDR3 is 13 amino acids long. V was trimmed by 2 bases and J by 4 bases, leaving 9 bases between them. The germline gives CDR1 SGHDT, CDR2 YYEEEE. The CDR3 DNA reads as TGTGCCAGCAGCTTTGAGGGCCCCTATGGCTACACCTTC. Amino acid sequence: CASSFEGPYGYTF.

This sequence joins TRBV19 and TRBJ1-2; 7 nucleotides match TRBD1. The germline gives CDR1 LNHDA, CDR2 SQIVND (reference sequence). The CDR3 totals 15 residues. The J segment lost 2 bases and the V segment lost 7 bases, leaving 10 bases of the junction unmatched. The CDR3 is CASNSGTDSNYGYTF. DNA of the CDR3: TGTGCCAGTAACTCCGGGACAGACTCCAACTATGGCTACACCTTC. The full variable domain, with the rest looked up from reference TRBV19 and TRBJ1-2, is DGGITQSPKYLFRKEGQNVTLSCEQNLNHDAMYWYRQDPGQGLRLIYYSQIVNDFQKGDIAEGYSVSREKKESFPLTVTSAQKNPTAFYLCASNSGTDSNYGYTFGSGTRLTVV.

The J gene is TRBJ1-6, the V gene TRBV10-3; D ambiguous. The V gene lost 4 bases and the J gene lost 8 bases, with 9 bases spanning the gap. The germline V gene encodes CDR1 ENHRY and CDR2 SYGVKD. The CDR3 spans 13 residues. DNA for the CDR3: TGTGCCATCAGTGGGGCGCAGGATTCACCCCTCCACTTT. Translating it yields CAISGAQDSPLHF.

V and J are TRBV20-1 and TRBJ2-7; the D gene is possibly TRBD2 (6 bases). V gave up 5 bases and J gave up 4 bases, with 9 bases separating them. CDR1 and CDR2 from the germline V gene are DFQATT and SNEGSKA (reference sequence). The CDR3 is made up of 11 amino acids. The CDR3 loop reads CSAGGRYEQYF. CDR3 DNA: TGCAGTGCTGGGGGGAGGTACGAGCAGTACTTC.

The V call is TRBV5-1, the J call TRBJ2-3; 10 bases align to TRBD2. The ends lost 0 bases at V and 5 bases at J; junction bases unmatched: 0. Per germline, CDR1 SGHRS and CDR2 YFSETQ. This CDR3 has 14 amino acids. CDR3 DNA sequence: TGCGCCAGCAGCTTGGGGACTAGCGGAGATACGCAGTATTTT. It encodes CASSLGTSGDTQYF.

The rearrangement links TRBV18 to TRBJ2-3; TRBD2 matches at 13 bases. Germline V gene sequence: CDR1 KGHSH, CDR2 LQKENI. The CDR3 extends over 21 amino acids. Unmatched junction bases numbered 21, after V lost 3 bases and J lost 6 bases. CDR3 sequence: CASSPRPLAGGPPTGADTQYF. Written as DNA, the CDR3 is TGTGCCAGCTCACCCCGTCCACTAGCGGGGGGGCCACCTACCGGGGCCGATACGCAGTATTTT.

The chain recombines TRBV19 with TRBJ1-2; maybe TRBD1 (6 bases). This CDR3 spans 13 amino acids. The V gene lost 3 bases and the J gene lost 3 bases, with 8 bases spanning the gap. Germline CDR1 and CDR2: LNHDA and SQIVND (reference sequence). The CDR3 spells CASSIGGDYGYTF. The CDR3, as DNA: TGTGCCAGTAGTATTGGGGGCGACTATGGCTACACCTTC.

The chain joins TRBV5-1 to TRBJ1-1, with D possibly being TRBD1 (6 bases). Trimming removed 3 bases from V and 1 base from J, with 10 bases in between. Germline V gene sequence: CDR1 SGHRS, CDR2 YFSETQ. This CDR3 has 14 amino acids. CDR3 bases: TGCGCCAGCAGCTCCGGACAGAAGAACACTGAAGCTTTCTTT. Protein sequence: CASSSGQKNTEAFF.

This clone was observed a handful of times. The chain recombines TRBV5-8 with TRBJ1-1; 9 bases line up with TRBD1. Per the germline V gene, CDR1 is SGHTS and CDR2 is YDEGEE. This CDR3 is 16 amino acids long. The junction had 11 bases not matched to a gene; V was cut back by 3 bases and J by 5 bases. The DNA for the CDR3 is TGTGCCAGCAGCTGGCCCGGGACAGGGTTGGAGACTGAAGCTTTCTTT. Translation: CASSWPGTGLETEAFF.

This clone showed up just a few times. The V gene is TRBV7-9, the J gene TRBJ1-2, with D possibly TRBD1 on 5 matching bases. Germline V gene data show CDR1 as SEHNR and CDR2 as FQNEAQ (reference sequence). The V gene lost 5 bases and the J gene lost 4 bases, with 11 bases spanning the gap. The length of the CDR3 is 13 residues. CDR3 sequence reads: CASSRGDSYGYTF. In nucleotides, the CDR3 is TGTGCCAGCAGCCGCGGGGACTCCTATGGCTACACCTTC.

The DNA of the CDR3 is TGTGCCAGCAGCCAGCTTTGGGACAGGGGATCTGGAAACACCATATATTTT. Protein product: CASSQLWDRGSGNTIYF. This chain uses TRBV3-1 (or the pseudogene TRBV3-2) with TRBJ1-3; 10 bases line up with TRBD1. The ends lost 3 bases at V and 1 base at J; junction bases unmatched: 6. Germline V gene sequence: CDR1 LGHDT, CDR2 YNNKEL (reference sequence). The CDR3 is 17 residues long.